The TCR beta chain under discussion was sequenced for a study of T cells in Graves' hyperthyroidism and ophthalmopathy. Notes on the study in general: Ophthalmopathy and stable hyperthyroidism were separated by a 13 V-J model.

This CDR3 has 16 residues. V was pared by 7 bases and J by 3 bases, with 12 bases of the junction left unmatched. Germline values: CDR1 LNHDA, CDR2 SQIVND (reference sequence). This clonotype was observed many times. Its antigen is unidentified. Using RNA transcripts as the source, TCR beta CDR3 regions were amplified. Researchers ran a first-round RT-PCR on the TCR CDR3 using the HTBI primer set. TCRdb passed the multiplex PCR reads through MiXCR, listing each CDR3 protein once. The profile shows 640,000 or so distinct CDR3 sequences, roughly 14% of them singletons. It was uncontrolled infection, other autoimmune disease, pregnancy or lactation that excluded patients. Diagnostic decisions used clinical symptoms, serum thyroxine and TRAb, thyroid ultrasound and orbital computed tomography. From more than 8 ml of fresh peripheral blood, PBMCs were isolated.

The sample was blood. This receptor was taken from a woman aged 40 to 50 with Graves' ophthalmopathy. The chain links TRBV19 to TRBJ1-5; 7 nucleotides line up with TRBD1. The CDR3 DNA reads TGTGCCAGTATCCTATCTCCGGGACAGTTCAATCAGCCCCAGCATTTT. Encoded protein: CASILSPGQFNQPQHF.